The rows below give T cell receptor beta chains drawn from one sample of a study of beta chain features in type 1 diabetes. Data came from immunoSEQ multiplex PCR; TCRdb stores just in-frame clones and leaves some out. The sample shows 250,000 to 300,000 clones, 24% of them seen only once. Input material: naive CD4+ T cells from blood. The origin of the receptors is a woman in her 30s with type 1 diabetes. Each CDR3 is given without its conserved first and last residue. For some rows the clone size is stated as once, few or many, or as a class when expanded; others skip it.

j_gene	abundance	v_gene	CDR3aa
TRBJ2-3	few	TRBV7-6	ASSSGTGTDTQY
TRBJ2-5	-	TRBV25-1	ASSEWAREETQY
TRBJ2-7	few	TRBV7-9	ASSLGARWEQY
TRBJ2-4	few	TRBV4-1	ASSQEGTSGRNIQY
TRBJ2-4	few	TRBV5-4	ASSLFVASGISIQY
TRBJ2-5	few	TRBV7-9	ASSLDGLAGAPRTQY
TRBJ2-1	few	TRBV19	ASSIRGWLDNEQF
TRBJ2-5	few	TRBV19	ASSSGLAAKETQY
TRBJ2-1	many	TRBV30	AWSEGGEQF
TRBJ2-5	few	TRBV30	AWSVAGGRETQY
TRBJ2-2	few	TRBV5-1	ASSLDPGGTGELF
TRBJ1-1	-	TRBV21-1	ASSKDENNTEAF
TRBJ2-2	-	TRBV5-6	ASSSWTSGDTGELF
TRBJ1-1	-	TRBV19	ASSRQGANTEAF
TRBJ2-1	-	TRBV30	ASTSHSYNEQF
TRBJ2-1	few	TRBV12-5	ASGLEREAYNEQF
TRBJ2-5	-	TRBV5-4	ASSLAGEHGETQY
TRBJ2-4	-	TRBV7-2	ASSPRGGINIQY
TRBJ2-7	few	TRBV18	ASSADRDEQY
TRBJ2-2	-	TRBV28	ASSTTSGRVTGELF
TRBJ1-2	-	TRBV9	ASSGPGTGGLDGYT
TRBJ1-2	few	TRBV28	ASSLGLAGGVGYT